What follows are 21 T cell receptor beta chains derived from one specimen sequenced in a study of CD8 T cells in ankylosing spondylitis. These receptors' antigens are unknown. TCRdb reanalysed the 5' RACE reads using MiXCR and keeps one entry per CDR3 protein. Among some 840,000 distinct CDR3 sequences listed, about 10% were seen once. General study results and limits: Apparently characteristic of ankylosing spondylitis blood was a TCR beta motif (eight highly homologous variants).

Material for sequencing was blood, either unsorted or a sorted T cell fraction (not recorded which). The source of these receptors is a male donor with ankylosing spondylitis.

This clonotype was seen only a few times. The chain uses TRBV4-2 and TRBJ1-2; D unresolved. Per the germline V gene, CDR1 is LGHNA and CDR2 is YNFKEQ. The CDR3 loop spans 14 amino acids. The V gene lost 0 bases and the J gene lost 8 bases, with 13 bases spanning the gap. The CDR3 DNA reads as TGTGCCAGCAGCCAAGATTTGTTAAAGCGGGGCTACACCTTC. It yields the protein CASSQDLLKRGYTF.

This clonotype has just a few counts. The V and J genes are TRBV12-3 or TRBV12-4 and TRBJ2-2; 7 nucleotides agree with TRBD2. The CDR3 spans 16 residues. The V and J ends lost 5 bases and 4 bases, in that order; junction bases with no gene match: 10. CDR3 region: CASSPRTSSVTGELFF. In DNA, the CDR3 is TGTGCCAGCAGTCCCCGGACTAGTTCGGTCACCGGGGAGCTGTTTTTT.

There are many counts of this clonotype. The chain employs TRBV12-3 or TRBV12-4 and TRBJ2-7, with D perhaps being TRBD1 or TRBD2 (5 bases each). V was cut by 1 base and J by 6 bases, with 13 bases left in between. This CDR3 comprises 14 residues. CDR3 DNA sequence: TGTGCCAGCAGTTTAGTGACGAGGGGTGGCGAGCAGTACTTC. Translated: CASSLVTRGGEQYF.

The CDR3 is CASSYGDIYGYTF. In DNA, the CDR3 is TGTGCCAGCAGTTACGGGGACATCTATGGCTACACCTTC. The chain employs TRBV6-5 and TRBJ1-2, with a tentative D call TRBD1 (6 bases). V was trimmed by 2 bases and J by 4 bases, leaving 8 bases between them. The germline gives CDR1 MNHEY, CDR2 SVGAGI. The CDR3 extends over 13 amino acids.

This clonotype has just a few counts. The chain uses TRBV20-1 and TRBJ1-4; D gene uncertain. The CDR3 has 12 amino acids. Germline CDR1 and CDR2: DFQATT and SNEGSKA (reference sequence). The V end lost 3 bases, the J end lost 10 bases, and 12 bases lay between the germline ends. This chain's CDR3 is CSARPVWGKLFF. The CDR3 bases are TGCAGTGCTAGGCCCGTTTGGGGAAAACTGTTTTTT.

This clonotype was observed a handful of times. The chain carries TRBV30 and TRBJ2-1; D is unresolved. The CDR3 runs to 13 residues. V was trimmed by 3 bases and J by 9 bases, leaving 15 bases between them. Germline values: CDR1 GTSNPN, CDR2 SVGIG (reference sequence). The CDR3 DNA reads TGTGCCTGGAGGGAGAAAGGTCTTTTTGAGCAGTTCTTC. As protein: CAWREKGLFEQFF.

The genes are TRBV20-1 and TRBJ1-4; TRBD1 agrees at 7 bases. Trimming took 0 bases from V and 7 from J; bases not matched to a gene: 8. Per the germline V gene, CDR1 is DFQATT and CDR2 is SNEGSKA (reference sequence). The CDR3 length is 15 residues. CDR3 in amino acids: CSARDTRQGGEKLFF. CDR3 nucleotide sequence: TGCAGTGCTAGAGATACGCGGCAGGGGGGTGAAAAACTGTTTTTT.

This clonotype has a handful of counts. This sequence joins TRBV20-1 and TRBJ1-2; 7 bases align to TRBD1. This CDR3 is built from 12 residues. J gave up 8 bases and V 7 bases, and 10 bases lay outside the gene matches. Germline CDR1 and CDR2: DFQATT and SNEGSKA (reference sequence). The CDR3 loop reads CSGREGAQGYTF. The CDR3 DNA reads as TGCAGTGGCAGAGAGGGGGCGCAGGGCTACACCTTC.

The chain combines TRBV11-2 with TRBJ1-2, with D tentatively TRBD1 (5 bases). Germline V gene data show CDR1 as SGHAT and CDR2 as FQNNGV. The CDR3 consists of 13 residues. V was pared by 3 bases and J by 6 bases, with 11 bases between. The CDR3 is CASSFLGEDGYTF. CDR3 DNA: TGTGCCAGCAGCTTCTTGGGGGAAGATGGCTACACCTTC. The full variable domain, in which reference TRBV11-2 and TRBJ1-2 provide the parts outside the CDR3, is EAGVAQSPRYKIIEKRQSVAFWCNPISGHATLYWYQQILGQGPKLLIQFQNNGVVDDSQLPKDRFSAERLKGVDSTLKIQPAKLEDSAVYLCASSFLGEDGYTFGSGTRLTVV.

This clonotype appeared many times. CDR3 region: CSASEGTDTQYF. Written as DNA, the CDR3 is TGCAGTGCTAGCGAGGGAACAGATACGCAGTATTTT. The chain uses TRBV20-1 and TRBJ2-3; a possible D gene is TRBD2 (5 bases). The V end lost 3 bases, the J end lost 3 bases, and 7 bases lay between the germline ends. The germline gives CDR1 DFQATT, CDR2 SNEGSKA (reference sequence). CDR3 size: 12 residues.

This clonotype occurred a few times. The gene calls are TRBV15 and TRBJ2-3; 9 bases are a match to TRBD2. The CDR3 is 15 amino acids. Germline V gene lookup returns CDR1 LNHNV and CDR2 YYDKDF (reference sequence). Trimming cost V 3 bases and J 1 base; bases outside gene matches: 2. The CDR3 here is CATSRTSGGTDTQYF. CDR3 nucleotides: TGTGCCACCAGCAGGACTAGCGGAGGCACAGATACGCAGTATTTT.

This chain uses TRBV29-1 with TRBJ1-1, with D uncertain. Germline values: CDR1 SQVTM, CDR2 ANQGSEA. The CDR3 totals 13 residues. Trimming cost V 8 bases and J 1 base, with 14 bases left between them. In DNA, the CDR3 is TGCAGCACGGCGGGCCCTCGGAACACTGAAGCTTTCTTT. Its protein product is CSTAGPRNTEAFF.

This clonotype showed up just a few times. This rearrangement joins TRBV7-2 to TRBJ2-3; the match to TRBD2 covers 7 bases. Germline loops: CDR1 SGHTA, CDR2 FQGNSA. V gave up 5 bases and J gave up 3 bases; unmatched junction bases: 8. The CDR3 spans 15 residues. The chain's CDR3 is CASSPLASGTDTQYF. The DNA for the CDR3 is TGTGCCAGCAGCCCCCTCGCTAGCGGTACAGATACGCAGTATTTT.

This clonotype was seen repeatedly, ten times or more. This chain connects TRBV10-3 to TRBJ2-3; no clear D gene. The V end lost 0 bases, the J end lost 6 bases, and 7 bases lay between the germline ends. This CDR3 is built from 13 residues. Germline values: CDR1 ENHRY, CDR2 SYGVKD. The CDR3 DNA reads TGTGCCATCAGTGAGTCGCAGTCGGATACGCAGTATTTT. Its protein is CAISESQSDTQYF.

This clonotype occurred many times. This chain joins TRBV12-3 or TRBV12-4 and TRBJ2-2; tentatively, D is TRBD2 (5 bases). The CDR3 covers 15 residues. V lost 6 bases to trimming and J lost 5 bases, with 16 bases between them. CDR3: CASRGGGTATGELFF. The CDR3 region has the DNA TGTGCCAGCAGGGGCGGAGGAACCGCAACCGGGGAGCTGTTTTTT.

This clonotype has just a few counts. The chain combines TRBV28 with TRBJ2-1, with TRBD1 matching 10 bases. Trimming cost V 5 bases and J 3 bases; bases outside gene matches: 4. This CDR3 region has 15 residues. Germline values: CDR1 MDHEN, CDR2 SYDVKM. CDR3 protein: CASSTRDRGYNEQFF. The CDR3 DNA follows: TGTGCCAGCAGTACCCGGGACAGGGGCTACAATGAGCAGTTCTTC.

The chain uses TRBV7-2 and TRBJ1-1, with 7 bases matching TRBD1. This CDR3 spans 15 amino acids. J gave up 0 bases and V 3 bases, and 4 bases lay outside the gene matches. The germline gives CDR1 SGHTA, CDR2 FQGNSA. As DNA, the CDR3 is TGTGCCAGCAGCTTCCGGACAGGAGTGAACACTGAAGCTTTCTTT. Its translation is CASSFRTGVNTEAFF.

This clonotype occurred many times. This chain uses TRBV29-1 with TRBJ1-3; 8 positions agree with TRBD1. The CDR3 runs 14 residues. Per germline, CDR1 SQVTM and CDR2 ANQGSEA. V shed 7 bases, J shed 0 bases, and the junction held 5 bases outside the gene matches. CDR3 region: CSARTGNSGNTIYF. The CDR3, as DNA: TGCAGCGCGCGGACAGGGAACTCTGGAAACACCATATATTTT.

At least ten counts were recorded for this clonotype. The J gene is TRBJ2-1, the V gene TRBV24-1; 12 bases agree with TRBD2. The CDR3 is 16 amino acids. V lost 5 bases to trimming and J lost 7 bases; unmatched junction nucleotides: 8. The V gene's germline CDR1 is KGHDR and CDR2 SFDVKD. This CDR3 reads CATSAAGTSGRNEQFF. In nucleotides, the CDR3 is TGTGCCACCAGTGCTGCTGGGACTAGCGGGCGGAATGAGCAGTTCTTC.

The chain is built from TRBV20-1 and TRBJ1-3; D gene uncertain. Between the trimmed V and J ends, which lost 3 bases and 3 bases, there was a span of 12 bases. CDR1 DFQATT and CDR2 SNEGSKA come from the germline V gene (reference sequence). CDR3 size: 14 residues. The CDR3 DNA reads as TGCAGTGCTAGTCGGATGTCTGGTGGAAACACCATATATTTT. Protein sequence: CSASRMSGGNTIYF.

This clonotype was picked up many times. The chain links TRBV20-1 to TRBJ1-5; 7 positions match TRBD1. Germline CDR1 is DFQATT and CDR2 is SNEGSKA (reference sequence). V shed 3 bases and J 3 bases; nucleotides not matched to a gene: 2. The CDR3 has 13 residues. The CDR3 DNA reads TGCAGTGCTAGTAGGGGGCCCAATCAGCCCCAGCATTTT. This codes for CSASRGPNQPQHF.